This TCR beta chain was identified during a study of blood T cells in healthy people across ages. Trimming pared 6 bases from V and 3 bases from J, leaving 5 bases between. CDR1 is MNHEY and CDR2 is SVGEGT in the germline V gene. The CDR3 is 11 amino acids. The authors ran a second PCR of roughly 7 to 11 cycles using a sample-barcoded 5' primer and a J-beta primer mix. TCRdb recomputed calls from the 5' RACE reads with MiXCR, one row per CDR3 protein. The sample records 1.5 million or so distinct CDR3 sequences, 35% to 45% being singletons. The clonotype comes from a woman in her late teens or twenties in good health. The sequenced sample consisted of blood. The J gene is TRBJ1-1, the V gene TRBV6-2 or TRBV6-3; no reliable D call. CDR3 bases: TGTGCCAGCAGACACGACACTGAAGCTTTCTTT. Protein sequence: CASRHDTEAFF.